This T cell receptor beta chain was identified in a study of blood T cells in healthy people across ages. On the study more broadly: Template-switching capture recovered about one barcoded beta molecule per two T cells.

The CDR3 runs to 15 residues. V shed 4 bases, J shed 4 bases, and the junction held 8 bases outside the gene matches. The germline V gene encodes CDR1 LNHDA and CDR2 SQIVND (reference sequence). The authors ran a second PCR of 7 to 11 cycles using a sample-barcoded 5' primer and a J-beta primer mix. One entry per CDR3 protein, called by TCRdb with MiXCR from the 5' RACE reads. The sample records more than 800,000 distinct CDR3 sequences, more than 25% being singletons. Specimen: blood. V usage is TRBV19 and J usage is TRBJ1-2; TRBD1 matches at 8 bases. The receptor's source is a woman of 80 years or more in good health. The CDR3 DNA reads as TGTGCCAGTAGTACGATCGCAGGGGGCACCTATGGCTACACCTTC. This codes for CASSTIAGGTYGYTF.